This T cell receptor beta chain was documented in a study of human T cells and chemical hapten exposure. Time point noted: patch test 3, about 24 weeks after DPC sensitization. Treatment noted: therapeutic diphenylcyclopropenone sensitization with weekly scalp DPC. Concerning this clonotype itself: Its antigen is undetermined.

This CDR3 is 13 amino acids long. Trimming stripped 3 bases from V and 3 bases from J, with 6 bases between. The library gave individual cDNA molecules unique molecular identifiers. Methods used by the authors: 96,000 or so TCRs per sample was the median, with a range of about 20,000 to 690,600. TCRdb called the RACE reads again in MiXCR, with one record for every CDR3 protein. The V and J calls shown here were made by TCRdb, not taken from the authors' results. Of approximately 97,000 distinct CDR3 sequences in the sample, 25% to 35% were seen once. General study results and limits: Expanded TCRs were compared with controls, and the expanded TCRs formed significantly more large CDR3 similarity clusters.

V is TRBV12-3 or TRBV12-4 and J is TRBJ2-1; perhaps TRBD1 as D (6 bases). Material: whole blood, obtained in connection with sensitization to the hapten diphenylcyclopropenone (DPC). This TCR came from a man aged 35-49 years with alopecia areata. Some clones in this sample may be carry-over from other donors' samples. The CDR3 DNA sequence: TGTGCCAGCAGTTTCAGGGGCTACAATGAGCAGTTCTTC. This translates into CASSFRGYNEQFF.